These 21 T cell receptor beta chains were all obtained from the same sample, sequenced in a study of early T cells in non-severe SARS-CoV-2 infection. TCRdb reprocessed the 5' RACE reads via MiXCR and lists one record per CDR3 protein. The sample lists 42,000 or so distinct CDR3 sequences, around 10% seen once, with about a fifth in the top ten. The sequencing sample was made of whole blood. These TCRs come from an adult who was a healthcare worker with PCR-confirmed SARS-CoV-2 infection or an uninfected control (not recorded which).

There are a few counts of this clonotype. The chain is built from TRBV6-2 or TRBV6-3 and TRBJ1-5; no clear D gene. V lost 6 bases and J 2 bases, leaving 11 bases between the germline ends. CDR3 size: 14 residues. CDR1 and CDR2 (germline): MNHEY, SVGEGT. CDR3 in amino acids: CASRPVQRNQPQHF. The CDR3 DNA reads TGTGCCAGCAGACCCGTCCAGCGCAATCAGCCCCAGCATTTT.

J is TRBJ1-1 and V is TRBV12-3 or TRBV12-4; the D is unclear. Trimming removed 6 bases at V and 1 base at J, with 12 bases between. This CDR3 has 14 residues. CDR3 amino acids: CASRIDTANTEAFF. CDR3 nucleotides: TGTGCCAGCAGGATCGACACAGCGAACACTGAAGCTTTCTTT.

This clonotype appeared many times. This sequence joins TRBV7-2 and TRBJ2-7; no definite D call. V shed 3 bases and J shed 3 bases, with 6 bases lying between them. CDR1 is SGHTA, CDR2 FQGNSA, per germline. The CDR3 is 12 residues long. Here the CDR3 reads CASSFGYYEQYF. In nucleotides, the CDR3 is TGTGCCAGCAGCTTTGGCTACTACGAGCAGTACTTC.

This clonotype came up a few times. V gene TRBV28 combines with J gene TRBJ1-2; D might be TRBD1 (5 bases). V shed 2 bases and J shed 0 bases, with 10 bases lying between them. Germline V gives CDR1 MDHEN, CDR2 SYDVKM. CDR3 length: 15 amino acids. CDR3 residues: CASSLGGTSNYGYTF. CDR3 coding DNA: TGTGCCAGCAGTTTAGGGGGGACCTCTAACTATGGCTACACCTTC.

Only a few counts were recorded for this clonotype. This CDR3 reads CASSPGTVNTGELFF. DNA for the CDR3: TGTGCCAGCAGCCCCGGGACGGTGAACACCGGGGAGCTGTTTTTT. The chain joins TRBV7-2 to TRBJ2-2, with D possibly called TRBD1 or TRBD2 (5 bases each). CDR1 is SGHTA, CDR2 FQGNSA, per germline. The V gene lost 5 bases and the J gene lost 1 base, with 11 bases spanning the gap. The CDR3 is made up of 15 amino acids.

This clonotype was observed a few times. The rearrangement uses TRBV29-1 and TRBJ1-1; D ambiguous. V was clipped by 4 bases and J by 1 base, with 4 bases between them. The CDR3 extends over 11 amino acids. Germline V gene data show CDR1 as SQVTM and CDR2 as ANQGSEA. For the CDR3, the DNA is TGCAGCGTTGGAACGAACACTGAAGCTTTCTTT. Translation: CSVGTNTEAFF.

This clonotype turned up a few times. J is TRBJ1-5 and V is TRBV25-1; D remains unclear. The CDR3 spans 15 residues. From germline, CDR1 is MGHDK and CDR2 SYGVNS. Trimming cost V 6 bases and J 4 bases, with 16 bases left between them. CDR3 in DNA: TGTGCCAGCAGCCAAGGAGGACGGGGAAATCAGCCCCAGCATTTT. Amino acid sequence: CASSQGGRGNQPQHF.

This clonotype has at least ten counts. The rearrangement uses TRBV20-1 and TRBJ2-7; D remains ambiguous. The CDR3 covers 12 residues. Trimming took 3 bases from V and 2 from J, leaving 8 bases between them. In germline, CDR1 is DFQATT, CDR2 SNEGSKA (reference sequence). The CDR3 loop reads CSASYKPYEQYF. CDR3 in DNA: TGCAGTGCTAGCTATAAGCCCTACGAGCAGTACTTC.

Of note for this clonotype: A single base separates this from a much larger clone, so it may be a read error. J is TRBJ2-7 and V is TRBV28, with TRBD1 matching over 9 bases. Germline V CDR1 and CDR2: MDHEN, SYDVKM. The CDR3 contains 15 residues. The chain's CDR3 is CVSSTGQGLIYEQYF. CDR3 bases: TGTGTCAGCAGTACGGGACAGGGCCTTATCTACGAGCAGTACTTC.

This chain uses TRBV7-2 with TRBJ2-4; 9 nucleotides line up with TRBD2. This CDR3 has 15 amino acids. Looked up from germline, CDR1 is SGHTA and CDR2 is FQGNSA. Unmatched junction bases numbered 11, after V lost 6 bases and J lost 8 bases. CDR3 nucleotide sequence: TGTGCCAGCAGTTCTACCGGGACTAGCTCGGACATTCAGTACTTC. Translation gives CASSSTGTSSDIQYF.

V is TRBV5-6 and J is TRBJ1-2; 7 nucleotides match TRBD1. V shed 4 bases, J shed 6 bases, and the junction held 6 bases outside the gene matches. Germline assignment: CDR1 SGHDT and CDR2 YYEEEE. The length of the CDR3 is 13 residues. In DNA form, the CDR3 reads TGTGCCAGCAGCCGACAGGGACCGAATGGCTACACCTTC. Protein sequence: CASSRQGPNGYTF.

Judged by abundance, this clonotype is medium-sized. The chain combines TRBV25-1 with TRBJ2-2, with D perhaps assigned TRBD1 or TRBD2 (6 bases each). The CDR3 has 14 amino acids. Germline values: CDR1 MGHDK, CDR2 SYGVNS. Trimming cost V 6 bases and J 9 bases, with 17 bases left between them. The CDR3 DNA follows: TGTGCCAGCAGCAAACTCCGGGGGCCCCGGGAGCTGTTTTTT. Translation: CASSKLRGPRELFF.

Here the CDR3 DNA reads TGTGCCAGCAGCAAAACCGGACTAGCGGGACTGGGCGAGCAGTACTTC. It is translated as CASSKTGLAGLGEQYF. The chain links TRBV9 to TRBJ2-7, with TRBD2 identical over 12 bases. Germline V gene sequence: CDR1 SGDLS, CDR2 YYNGEE. Trimming took 4 bases from V and 6 from J; bases not matched to a gene: 11. The CDR3 extends over 16 amino acids. Full variable domain (remainder filled in from reference TRBV9 and TRBJ2-7): DSGVTQTPKHLITATGQRVTLRCSPRSGDLSVYWYQQSLDQGLQFLIQYYNGEERAKGNILERFSAQQFPDLHSELNLSSLELGDSALYFCASSKTGLAGLGEQYFGPGTRLTVT.

This clonotype occurred many times. The V and J genes are TRBV20-1 and TRBJ2-6; tentative D call: TRBD1 (6 bases). V gave up 4 bases and J gave up 0 bases, with 10 bases separating them. CDR3 length: 15 amino acids. Per germline, CDR1 DFQATT and CDR2 SNEGSKA (reference sequence). CDR3 bases: TGCAGTGCTACAACAGGGAACTCTGGGGCCAACGTCCTGACTTTC. Translating it yields CSATTGNSGANVLTF.

The table lists this clonotype with a few counts. This sequence joins TRBV4-2 and TRBJ2-7; TRBD1 is a possible D gene (5 bases). V lost 1 base and J 6 bases, leaving 7 bases between the germline ends. The CDR3 loop spans 12 amino acids. Germline values: CDR1 LGHNA, CDR2 YNFKEQ. CDR3 residues: CASSQVTGEQYF. The CDR3 bases are TGTGCCAGCAGCCAAGTCACAGGCGAGCAGTACTTC.

There are many counts of this clonotype. The chain combines TRBV29-1 with TRBJ2-1, with TRBD2 matching 9 bases. The junction had 10 bases not matched to a gene; V was cut back by 4 bases and J by 9 bases. The CDR3 contains 14 residues. Looked up from germline, CDR1 is SQVTM and CDR2 is ANQGSEA. The CDR3 loop reads CSVGPPSAGGEQFF. In DNA form, the CDR3 reads TGCAGCGTTGGCCCCCCGTCAGCGGGAGGTGAGCAGTTCTTC.

Notes on this clonotype: Just one base apart from a much larger clone, this may be a read error. The chain is built from TRBV7-2 and TRBJ2-7; the D gene is possibly TRBD1 (5 bases). This CDR3 contains 14 residues. Germline CDR1 and CDR2: SGHTA and FQGNSA. CDR3 in amino acids: CDSSFLQDSYEQYF. The CDR3 region has the DNA TGTGACAGCAGCTTCCTACAGGACTCCTACGAGCAGTACTTC.

The CDR3 DNA reads as TGTGCCAGCAGCTTGGGGGTCGACACTGAAGCTTTCTTT. Translated: CASSLGVDTEAFF. J is TRBJ1-1 and V is TRBV5-5; D remains unclear. This CDR3 spans 13 amino acids. V was pared by 0 bases and J by 3 bases, with 6 bases between. From germline, CDR1 is SGHKS and CDR2 YYEKEE (reference sequence). The full variable domain, its missing parts supplied by reference TRBV5-5 and TRBJ1-1, is DAGVTQSPTHLIKTRGQQVTLRCSPISGHKSVSWYQQVLGQGPQFIFQYYEKEERGRGNFPDRFSARQFPNYSSELNVNALLLGDSALYLCASSLGVDTEAFFGQGTRLTVV.

This clonotype was seen a handful of times. The chain joins TRBV11-1 to TRBJ2-3; D is uncertain. The CDR3 spans 14 residues. V shed 3 bases and J shed 1 base, with 8 bases lying between them. The V gene's germline CDR1 is SGHAT and CDR2 FQDESV (reference sequence). CDR3 region: CASSFLHRTDTQYF. The CDR3 region has the DNA TGTGCCAGCAGCTTCCTACACCGCACAGATACGCAGTATTTT.

This clonotype was seen ten or more times. The rearrangement links TRBV6-5 to TRBJ1-2; maybe TRBD1 (5 bases). Germline lookup yields CDR1 MNHEY and CDR2 SVGAGI. V shed 0 bases and J shed 8 bases, with 16 bases lying between them. This CDR3 is built from 15 residues. The CDR3 DNA is TGTGCCAGCAGTTACTCCGGACCGGACAAGGGGGGCTACACCTTC. Amino acid sequence: CASSYSGPDKGGYTF.

The table lists this clonotype with many counts. The rearrangement links TRBV6-2 or TRBV6-3 to TRBJ1-1; D uncertain. Between the trimmed V and J ends, which lost 7 bases and 0 bases, there was a span of 9 bases. The germline V gene has CDR1 MNHEY and CDR2 SVGEGT. The CDR3 consists of 13 residues. CDR3 DNA: TGTGCCAGCAACCGTGGTTTGAACACTGAAGCTTTCTTT. This encodes CASNRGLNTEAFF.